This entry lists 27 T cell receptor beta chains sequenced from one sample in a study of T cell responses to AZD1222 COVID-19 vaccine. Clones were sequenced by immunoSEQ multiplex PCR, and TCRdb holds only the in-frame ones, with some missing. The sample has some 250,000 clones, approximately 94% seen once. The sequencing here drew on peripheral blood, taken 28 days after the second AZD1222 dose. These receptors all come from an adult who received the AZD1222 COVID-19 vaccine.

In DNA, the CDR3 is TGTGCCAGCAGCTTAATGCGCGGGGCGAACACCGGGGAGCTGTTTTTT. Translated: CASSLMRGANTGELFF. The chain combines TRBV7-3 with TRBJ2-2; D might be TRBD2 (6 bases). The CDR3 consists of 16 residues. V shed 1 base and J shed 0 bases, with 9 bases lying between them. Germline assignment: CDR1 SGHTA and CDR2 FQGTGA.

This clone was seen more than once but under ten times. V usage is TRBV19 and J usage is TRBJ1-1; no firm D call. Germline V CDR1 and CDR2: LNHDA, SQIVND (reference sequence). The CDR3 totals 17 residues. V lost 4 bases and J lost 1, with 19 bases in between. CDR3 sequence reads: CASSNLGPTPRNTEAFF. CDR3 DNA: TGTGCCAGTAGTAATCTCGGACCCACCCCTAGGAACACTGAAGCTTTCTTT.

This clone was seen once. The V call is TRBV14, the J call TRBJ1-5; D is possibly TRBD1 (6 bases). The CDR3 consists of 16 residues. V was trimmed by 3 bases and J by 4 bases, leaving 16 bases between them. Per the germline V gene, CDR1 is SGHDN and CDR2 is FVKESK. The CDR3 is CASSHPSGTHNQPQHF. DNA for the CDR3: TGTGCCAGCAGCCACCCTAGCGGGACACATAATCAGCCCCAGCATTTT.

The chain uses TRBV6-5 and TRBJ1-2; D gene unclear. From germline, CDR1 is MNHEY and CDR2 SVGAGI. This CDR3 contains 14 residues. V lost 0 bases, J lost 4 bases, and 9 bases lay in between. The CDR3 bases are TGTGCCAGCAGTTACTCGGTCAGCTCCTATGGCTACACCTTC. It yields the protein CASSYSVSSYGYTF.

This clone has only a few counts. This chain uses TRBV7-8 with TRBJ1-4, with TRBD1 as a possible D gene (6 bases). Trimming left V 5 bases short and J 6 bases short, with 16 bases between. Germline loops: CDR1 SGHVS, CDR2 FQNEAQ. The CDR3 spans 15 residues. CDR3: CASSPYRVADEKLFF. In nucleotides, the CDR3 is TGTGCCAGCAGCCCCTACAGGGTGGCAGATGAAAAACTGTTTTTT.

This chain links TRBV28 with TRBJ1-3; 7 bases are a match to TRBD1. This CDR3 spans 18 amino acids. The ends lost 5 bases at V and 0 bases at J; junction bases unmatched: 13. Germline CDR1 and CDR2: MDHEN and SYDVKM. The CDR3 loop is CASSTGTALGVSGNTIYF. The DNA of the CDR3 is TGTGCCAGCAGTACCGGGACAGCCTTAGGGGTCTCTGGAAACACCATATATTTT.

This chain connects TRBV11-2 to TRBJ1-3; D is perhaps TRBD1 (6 bases). The CDR3 is made up of 15 amino acids. Trimming removed 5 bases from V and 0 bases from J, with 11 bases in between. Germline V CDR1 and CDR2: SGHAT, FQNNGV. The CDR3 DNA sequence: TGTGCCAGCAGCCCTTGGACAGCCTCTGGAAACACCATATATTTT. As protein: CASSPWTASGNTIYF.

J is TRBJ1-1 and V is TRBV28; TRBD1 is a possible D gene (6 bases). Looked up from germline, CDR1 is MDHEN and CDR2 is SYDVKM. This CDR3 contains 14 residues. The V gene lost 0 bases and the J gene lost 4 bases, with 9 bases spanning the gap. CDR3 DNA sequence: TGTGCCAGCAGTTTATGGGTGGGGGCCACTGAAGCTTTCTTT. Translating it yields CASSLWVGATEAFF.

The chain combines TRBV6-1 with TRBJ1-5; a possible D gene is TRBD1 (5 bases). Germline V gene data show CDR1 as MNHNS and CDR2 as SASEGT. Trimming took off 0 bases at V and 2 bases at J, with 20 bases between the two ends. The CDR3 runs to 19 residues. This CDR3 is CASSEAREHRLRGNQPQHF. CDR3 nucleotides: TGTGCCAGCAGTGAAGCCCGCGAACACAGGTTGAGGGGCAATCAGCCCCAGCATTTT.

The J gene is TRBJ2-1, the V gene TRBV7-9; D may correspond to TRBD1 or TRBD2 (5 bases each). This CDR3 is 15 amino acids long. Germline lookup yields CDR1 SEHNR and CDR2 FQNEAQ (reference sequence). V was clipped by 1 base and J by 7 bases, with 14 bases between them. CDR3 sequence (DNA): TGTGCCAGCAGCTTAGAAGCTGGGACCAAAAATGAGCAGTTCTTC. Amino acid sequence: CASSLEAGTKNEQFF.

The CDR3 DNA reads TGTGCCAGCAGTGAAGCGCTCCCGGGGACAGAGTACTTC. This encodes CASSEALPGTEYF. The chain carries TRBV6-1 and TRBJ2-7; 7 nucleotides line up with TRBD1. The V gene's germline CDR1 is MNHNS and CDR2 SASEGT. CDR3 length: 13 amino acids. V dropped 0 bases and J dropped 11; count of bases not matched to a gene: 7.

V is TRBV7-9 and J is TRBJ1-2; the D gene is possibly TRBD1 (6 bases). CDR3 size: 12 residues. CDR1 is SEHNR and CDR2 is FQNEAQ in the germline V gene (reference sequence). Trimming shortened V by 4 bases and J by 9 bases, and 12 bases separated the two germline ends. The CDR3 DNA sequence: TGTGCCAGCAGCTCTCAGGGGAGCCGCTACACCTTC. It codes for CASSSQGSRYTF.

The chain recombines TRBV19 with TRBJ1-4; D may be TRBD1 (5 bases). The CDR3 runs 13 residues. CDR1 and CDR2 (germline): LNHDA, SQIVND (reference sequence). V gave up 8 bases and J gave up 6 bases, with 13 bases separating them. Here the CDR3 DNA reads TGTGCCAGTCGGGGCATACTGGATGAAAAACTGTTTTTT. Amino acid sequence: CASRGILDEKLFF.

V and J are TRBV3-1 (or the pseudogene TRBV3-2) and TRBJ1-6; D not resolved. CDR1 is LGHDT and CDR2 is YNNKEL in the germline V gene (reference sequence). With 4 bases removed from V and 7 bases from J, the gap between germline ends came to 8 bases. The CDR3 is 13 residues long. CDR3 loop: CASSLELNSPLHF. CDR3 coding DNA: TGTGCCAGCAGCCTCGAACTCAATTCACCCCTCCACTTT.

This chain uses TRBV14 with TRBJ2-5, with D unresolved. The end of the DNA is better explained by TRBJ2-7, so the J call may be wrong. The germline V gene has CDR1 SGHDN and CDR2 FVKESK. CDR3 length equals 13 residues. Here the CDR3 reads CASSQMYTDEQYF. CDR3 nucleotide sequence: TGTGCCAGCAGCCAAATGTATACCGACGAGCAGTACTTC.

The chain employs TRBV5-1 and TRBJ1-6, with TRBD1 matching over 9 bases. Trimming at V came to 3 bases and at J to 0 bases, leaving 4 bases not matched to a gene. Germline V CDR1 and CDR2: SGHRS, YFSETQ. The CDR3 has 17 amino acids. The CDR3 spells CASSSGTGSSYNSPLHF. CDR3 nucleotides: TGCGCCAGCAGCTCAGGGACAGGGAGCTCCTATAATTCACCCCTCCACTTT. Drawing the rest from reference TRBV5-1 and TRBJ1-6, the complete variable domain is KAGVTQTPRYLIKTRGQQVTLSCSPISGHRSVSWYQQTPGQGLQFLFEYFSETQRNKGNFPGRFSGRQFSNSRSEMNVSTLELGDSALYLCASSSGTGSSYNSPLHFGNGTRLTVT.

The genes are TRBV28 and TRBJ1-2; weak D call: TRBD1 (5 bases). Germline V lookup: CDR1 MDHEN, CDR2 SYDVKM. The CDR3 extends over 13 amino acids. Trimming shortened V by 7 bases and J by 6 bases, and 15 bases separated the two germline ends. The CDR3 bases are TGTGCCAGCACCAAGATGGGCAGGGATGGCTACACCTTC. Its protein is CASTKMGRDGYTF.

This chain links TRBV5-6 with TRBJ1-5, with 7 nucleotides matching TRBD1. Germline loops: CDR1 SGHDT, CDR2 YYEEEE. With V trimmed by 2 bases and J by 0 bases, 8 bases remained unmatched. The CDR3 extends over 17 amino acids. The CDR3 bases are TGTGCCAGCAGCTTTCGGGGGGGACAGTATAGCAATCAGCCCCAGCATTTT. Its translation is CASSFRGGQYSNQPQHF.

The genes are TRBV30 and TRBJ1-3; 8 bases line up with TRBD1. Trimming at V came to 0 bases and at J to 9 bases, leaving 4 bases not matched to a gene. CDR1 and CDR2 from the germline V gene are GTSNPN and SVGIG (reference sequence). CDR3 length equals 13 residues. CDR3 nucleotide sequence: TGTGCCTGGAGTGTGACAGGGACAGGCACCATATATTTT. As protein: CAWSVTGTGTIYF.

The rearrangement uses TRBV11-2 and TRBJ2-7, with 9 bases fitting TRBD1. Germline CDR1 reads SGHAT; CDR2 reads FQNNGV. This CDR3 is 15 amino acids long. With 6 bases clipped from V and 6 bases from J, the junction kept 12 bases outside the gene matches. The CDR3 here is CASRPRQGDVSEQYF. The CDR3 bases are TGTGCCAGCAGACCACGACAGGGGGATGTATCCGAGCAGTACTTC.

V is TRBV11-2 and J is TRBJ1-5; 9 bases are shared with TRBD1. Germline lookup yields CDR1 SGHAT and CDR2 FQNNGV. J lost 5 bases, V lost 3 bases, and 5 bases had no gene match. There are 15 residues in the CDR3. CDR3 in DNA: TGTGCCAGCAGCTTGGGGACAGGGAATTATCAGCCCCAGCATTTT. Translation gives CASSLGTGNYQPQHF. The full variable domain, completed using reference TRBV11-2 and TRBJ1-5, is EAGVAQSPRYKIIEKRQSVAFWCNPISGHATLYWYQQILGQGPKLLIQFQNNGVVDDSQLPKDRFSAERLKGVDSTLKIQPAKLEDSAVYLCASSLGTGNYQPQHFGDGTRLSIL.

The J gene is TRBJ1-1, the V gene TRBV5-1; 11 nucleotides align to TRBD1. The germline V gene has CDR1 SGHRS and CDR2 YFSETQ. The V and J ends lost 3 bases and 7 bases, in that order; junction bases with no gene match: 5. The CDR3 consists of 14 residues. The CDR3, as DNA: TGCGCCAGCAGCTACGGGACAGGGGGGAATGAAGCTTTCTTT. Translation: CASSYGTGGNEAFF.

Only one count was recorded for this clone. This rearrangement joins TRBV3-1 (or the pseudogene TRBV3-2) to TRBJ2-3; 8 bases fit TRBD2. Germline V gives CDR1 LGHDT, CDR2 YNNKEL (reference sequence). The CDR3 consists of 17 residues. With 3 bases clipped from V and 4 bases from J, the junction kept 12 bases outside the gene matches. CDR3 DNA: TGTGCCAGCAGCCACTTTCGAGACGGGAGGGCCCCAGATACGCAGTATTTT. It encodes CASSHFRDGRAPDTQYF.

V usage is TRBV5-1 and J usage is TRBJ2-3; D uncertain. There are 14 residues in the CDR3. V was shortened by 0 bases and J by 4 bases, with 9 bases between the two germline ends. Looked up from germline, CDR1 is SGHRS and CDR2 is YFSETQ. CDR3: CASSLGPPSDTQYF. The CDR3 bases are TGCGCCAGCAGCTTGGGGCCCCCTTCAGATACGCAGTATTTT.

This chain uses TRBV2 with TRBJ2-2; D is unclear. Trimming removed 7 bases at V and 3 bases at J, with 9 bases between. CDR1 SNHLY and CDR2 FYNNEI come from the germline V gene. The CDR3 has 13 amino acids. As DNA, the CDR3 is TGTGCCAGCACAATCGGGTACACCGGGGAGCTGTTTTTT. Protein sequence: CASTIGYTGELFF.

The V call is TRBV12-3 or TRBV12-4, the J call TRBJ1-1; a possible D gene is TRBD1 (5 bases). V dropped 6 bases and J dropped 4 bases, with 12 bases sitting between them. This CDR3 has 13 amino acids. The CDR3 region is CASSPGGVTEAFF. The DNA for the CDR3 is TGTGCCAGCAGCCCGGGGGGGGTCACTGAAGCTTTCTTT.

This clone was recorded once. The chain joins TRBV12-3 or TRBV12-4 to TRBJ2-1; D call uncertain. Trimming took off 8 bases at V and 10 bases at J, with 9 bases between the two ends. The CDR3 length is 10 residues. This chain's CDR3 is CASGLGEQFF. In nucleotides, the CDR3 is TGTGCCAGCGGGCTCGGGGAGCAGTTCTTC.